Listed here are 6 T cell receptor beta chains from one sample, sequenced in a study of tumor-infiltrating lymphocytes in primary liver carcinoma. Total RNA amounting to around 530 ng was the source from which TCR beta cDNA was made with a constant-region primer. Employing slightly modified ARM-PCR, three nested multiplex PCR rounds were run, and these gave rise to the TCR beta libraries. Forward primers for TRBV1-TRBV30 and a C-beta reverse primer served the first two PCR rounds, at about 10 cycles each. TCRdb processed the multiplex PCR reads anew with MiXCR; each CDR3 protein has one entry. The table has some 180,000 distinct CDR3 sequences, 50% to 75% seen once; the top ten hold 72%. The source of the blood RNA was unsorted whole blood, and germline DNA was extracted as well. The specimen was peripheral blood. These receptors all stem from a man between 35 and 55 years old with primary liver carcinoma and hepatitis B virus infection.

This clonotype was recorded a few times. The rearrangement links TRBV4-1 to TRBJ2-3; D is unresolved. Germline CDR1 is MGHRA and CDR2 is YSYEKL. There are 19 residues in the CDR3. Trimming took 1 base from V and 2 from J, leaving 22 bases between them. Here the CDR3 DNA reads TGCGCCAGCAGCCAAGGAATTACCGGCCGGTCGAGGTCCACAGATACGCAGTATTTT. It is translated as CASSQGITGRSRSTDTQYF.

A remark on this clonotype: A much larger clone differs by one base, so this may be a read error. The conserved final phenylalanine or tryptophan is absent from the CDR3, which likely points to a read error. The rearrangement links TRBV11-2 to TRBJ2-1; possible D gene TRBD1, 5 bases. This CDR3 has 14 residues. Deletions cut 6 bases from V and 0 bases from J, with 9 bases between. Germline CDR1 and CDR2: SGHAT and FQNNGV. In nucleotides, the CDR3 is TGTGCCAGCAGTGGACAATCCTCCTACAATGAGCAGTTCTTA. It codes for CASSGQSSYNEQFL.

A note on this clonotype: Being one base from a much bigger clone, this may be a read error. The chain joins TRBV11-3 to TRBJ2-2; 10 positions match TRBD1. Looked up from germline, CDR1 is SGHNT and CDR2 is YENEEA. The CDR3 spans 15 residues. V shed 4 bases, J shed 4 bases, and the junction held 3 bases outside the gene matches. CDR3 sequence reads: CASSSGQGSTGELFF. CDR3 bases: TGTGCCAGCAGCTCGGGACAGGGGAGCACCGGGGAGCTGTTTTTT.

A note on this clonotype: Likely a read error: the CDR3 ends without its conserved phenylalanine or tryptophan. The chain is built from TRBV12-3 or TRBV12-4 and TRBJ2-6; maybe TRBD2 (6 bases). V was pared by 4 bases and J by 4 bases, with 11 bases between. The CDR3 has 15 residues. The CDR3 region is CASSSLGGGANVLTL. In nucleotides, the CDR3 is TGTGCCAGCAGTTCCCTGGGGGGAGGGGCCAACGTCCTGACTCTC.

This clonotype has just a few counts. V is TRBV11-2 and J is TRBJ2-3; D remains ambiguous. Trimming shortened V by 2 bases and J by 3 bases, and 6 bases separated the two germline ends. The germline V gene encodes CDR1 SGHAT and CDR2 FQNNGV. This CDR3 has 13 amino acids. CDR3 bases: TGTGCCAGCAGCTTATCAAGGACAGATACGCAGTATTTT. It codes for CASSLSRTDTQYF.

A word on this clonotype: The junction and the germline gene differ at one end; a read error may be behind it. The chain has TRBV4-1 and TRBJ2-7; 9 bases line up with TRBD1. This CDR3 has 14 residues. Germline CDR1 and CDR2: MGHRA and YSYEKL. The CDR3 region is CASNQFGQGYEQYF. DNA for the CDR3: TGCGCCAGCAACCAATTCGGACAGGGGTATGAGCAGTACTTC.